The present entry profiles one T cell receptor beta chain with its context. Its binding antigen is unknown. No much larger clonotype is one base removed from it; base qualities were not supplied. After less than 13 days of culture, CD4+ T cells were isolated with the EasySep CD4+ T cell isolation kit. Convalescent patients had PCR-confirmed SARS-CoV-2 infection between March and December 2020, before Alpha, Beta and Delta variants emerged in the United States. On days 3 and 7, half of the culture medium was replaced with fresh IL-2-containing medium. Unless noted otherwise, every peptide stimulation condition was grown in triplicate wells. PBMC were separated from whole blood using Ficoll-Paque Plus gradient centrifugation and were then either cryopreserved at -140C or used fresh. Genomic DNA was extracted from cultured CD4+ T cells with the QIAamp micro DNA kit. These data originate in a study of vaccination effects on CD4 cells after COVID-19 (dated by TCRdb to between 2021 and 2024). The study in broad terms: To identify antigen-specific CD4+ T cell clonotypes by their expansion, the ViraFEST assay first stimulated PBMC with viral peptide pools and then applied TCR sequencing. In the study, cultures from other donors were sequenced using the Oncomine TCR Beta short-read assay on an Illumina iSeq 100. Altogether, roughly 10 COVID-19 convalescent patients and a few SARS-CoV-2-naive healthy vaccine recipients made up the full study. Some 2 million PBMC per well were cultured in IMDM with 5% human AB serum, 8.5 to 10 IU/ml IL-2 and gentamicin, plus 10 ug/ml peptides. Two doses of either the BNT162b2 or the mRNA-1273 mRNA SARS-CoV-2 vaccine were administered to participants. SARS-CoV-2 spike-specific CD4+ TCR repertoires from before and after mRNA vaccination were compared in COVID-19 convalescent patients and in infection-naive vaccine recipients. Pre-vaccine samples were collected from two convalescent patients 16 days and one week before the first dose, corresponding to 142 and 148 days after COVID-19 diagnosis.

Libraries were made using the immunoSEQ multiplex PCR assay. DNA from the CD4+ T cells that had been cultured and isolated underwent TCR beta CDR3 sequencing. Processing in the source paper ran as follows. Non-productive TCR sequences were discarded, and reads were trimmed to the CDR3 region, with only CDR3s of 7 or more amino acids retained. Antigen-specific clonotypes were identified using the MANAFEST web app by comparison of expansion in peptide wells against reference cultures. For clones to be considered positive, expansion at FDR<0.05 versus reference and all other wells, an odds ratio above 5, and a frequency above 0.1% in two replicate wells were required. Cross-reactive clonotypes were defined as significantly expanded in SARS-CoV-2 spike wells and in at least one common cold coronavirus spike condition. Using the stringdist R package, CDR3 similarity was measured by Levenshtein distance, and unrooted trees were constructed with ape in R 3.6.1. In TCRdb, the immuneACCESS table is reduced to in-frame sequences with V and J assigned. These tables do not hold every clone; where another copy was compared, an unresolved V gene accounts for under half, and the others remain unexplained. That table is the source of V, J and clone size, and D and trimming were worked out from the DNA. For this sample there are roughly 60,000 clones; just over 70% appear just once. Approximately 24% of the sample goes to the ten largest clones.

Paper-wide results and their limitations: At late post-vaccination timepoints, both infection-induced and vaccine-induced clones showed marked clonal contraction, consistent with waning T cell responses. The study was limited by a small number of convalescent patients, and early post-infection timepoints were lacking. In convalescent patients, the post-vaccine spike-reactive repertoire was composed mainly of new vaccine-induced clones that were largely distinct from infection-induced clones.

The germline V gene sets CDR1 to SGDLS and CDR2 to YYNGEE. V is clipped by 2 bases and J by 8 bases, and the sequence between their germline boundaries is 10 bases long. The CDR3 numbers 12 residues from cysteine through phenylalanine. CDR3 DNA is the only sequence kept; it has 36 bases, read in frame from the first base. The chain links TRBV9 with TRBJ1-2; TRBD1 could be the D gene, as 6 bases match. The source material was CD4+ T cells from PBMCs cultured without peptide, sampled before COVID-19 vaccination. The source is a human donor who had a prior SARS-CoV-2 infection. The base sequence is TGTGCCAGCAGCGTGACAGGCGAAGGCTACACCTTC. Its protein product is CASSVTGEGYTF.